The source of this TCR beta chain is a study of blood T cell repertoires in COVID-19 (dated by TCRdb to 2019 to 2021). About the study as a whole: Samples covering the acute and convalescent phases of COVID-19 were provided by collaborators in the United States, Italy and Spain. The prospective study material was composed of cDNA or gDNA derived from T cells, B-cell-depleted T cells, or PBMCs. Subjects who had been exposed to COVID-19, were actively infected with it, or had recovered from it provided the deeply sampled blood TCRbeta repertoires that made up the dataset. The repertoires were released in a freely available public database intended as a resource for research on the immune response to SARS-CoV-2. The samples were drawn from the first 160 participants of the ongoing ImmuneRACE study and from 1,254 subjects provided by 6 global collaborators. A de-identified subject ID, COVID-19 status, age in years and sex were almost always included in the sample metadata. Where available, HLA class I and class II types were taken from metadata supplied by the sample provider and were not determined by assay-based typing.

The immunoSEQ Assay, a bias-controlled multiplex PCR, was used to amplify TCRbeta CDR3 regions from genomic DNA. Per the authors' processing: Within the assay, amplification of reference gene primers was used to estimate how many nucleated cells each sample contained. To quantify the absolute abundance of each unique TCRbeta CDR3 rearrangement, sequence reads were collapsed and filtered. For each sample, productive Simpson clonality was calculated by taking the square root of Simpson's diversity index across productive rearrangements. The source is immuneACCESS, and TCRdb retained only in-frame sequences with V and J called. Part of the clones is not carried over; for the studies checked, unresolved V genes explain less than half of this, and the remainder is unexplained. The D gene and trimming were derived from the DNA, and the V and J assignments and clone size from that table. The sample profile shows 60,000 to 65,000 clones; roughly 88% of them were found once. The top ten clonotypes cover 3.5% to 4.5% of the sample.

Each collaborating institution followed its own protocols to collect whole blood in K2EDTA tubes. Collaborator samples were shipped for TCRbeta analysis as frozen whole blood, isolated PBMCs, or DNA extracted from either sample type. Study-level results and caveats: Clinical and demographic metadata were provided uncurated, with the amount varying by source and participant.

Looking up the germline V gene yields CDR1 KGHSH and CDR2 LQKENI. From its cysteine to its phenylalanine, the CDR3 spans 14 amino acids. CDR3 DNA is the only sequence kept; it has 42 bases, read in frame from the first base. V loses 4 bases of germline sequence and J loses 5 bases, and the interval between the two ends is 14 bases. The sample holds a few counts of this clone. Its target antigen remains unknown. No much larger clone exists at a distance of one base, and base qualities are not known. This TCR derives from a man aged 45-60 years with active COVID-19. This chain joins TRBV18 to TRBJ1-1, with the D gene uncertain. The sequencing input was peripheral blood. The DNA sequence is TGTGCCAGCTCACTTCACCGGAGTACTACTGAAGCTTTCTTT. The resulting protein is CASSLHRSTTEAFF.